The 24 T cell receptor beta chains in this list originate from one sample, sequenced in a study of cytomegalovirus exposure and HLA in healthy donors (dated by TCRdb to about 2017). The library was obtained by the immunoSEQ multiplex PCR assay. For the multiplex PCR, a mixture combining 60 forward primers for TCR Vbeta segments and 13 reverse primers for TCR Jbeta segments was used. Held by TCRdb, this immuneACCESS table contains in-frame sequences only and omits some clones. Under half of the omission traces to an unresolved V gene where checked; the cause of the rest is unknown. The sample records approximately 140,000 clones, about three quarters of which are singletons. About 1.2% of the sample is held by the ten biggest clonotypes. The sample taken for sequencing was PBMCs. The receptors here all came from a woman aged 40 to 55 in good health and CMV-seronegative.

The gene calls are TRBV4-1 and TRBJ2-7, with D possibly TRBD1 on 5 matching bases. The germline gives CDR1 MGHRA, CDR2 YSYEKL. Trimming left V 0 bases short and J 4 bases short, with 13 bases between. The CDR3 is 15 amino acids. The CDR3 nucleotides read TGCGCCAGCAGCCAAGACCCAGGGCTCGGGTACGAGCAGTACTTC. Amino acid sequence: CASSQDPGLGYEQYF.

The chain combines TRBV15 with TRBJ1-1; weak D call: TRBD1 (5 bases). The CDR3 has 14 amino acids. Germline V gene lookup returns CDR1 LNHNV and CDR2 YYDKDF (reference sequence). The V end was cut by 2 bases, the J end by 3 bases, with 10 bases between. The CDR3 region has the DNA TGTGCCACCAGCAGACAGGGTTGGGACACTGAAGCTTTCTTT. This gives the protein CATSRQGWDTEAFF.

The chain couples TRBV19 to TRBJ2-5, with D tentatively TRBD1 (6 bases). This CDR3 spans 17 amino acids. Trimming stripped 1 base from V and 2 bases from J, with 17 bases between. The V gene's germline CDR1 is LNHDA and CDR2 SQIVND (reference sequence). The CDR3 DNA is TGTGCCAGTAGTATAGCTGGGGGCTGGGGGAAGCAAGAGACCCAGTACTTC. Its protein product is CASSIAGGWGKQETQYF.

The chain is built from TRBV9 and TRBJ2-2, with D possibly being TRBD2 (6 bases). CDR3 length equals 15 residues. The germline CDR1 and CDR2 sequences are SGDLS and YYNGEE. V was shortened by 4 bases and J by 1 base, with 11 bases between the two germline ends. In DNA form, the CDR3 reads TGTGCCAGCAGCATTCGGGAGCTGAACACCGGGGAGCTGTTTTTT. This encodes CASSIRELNTGELFF.

CDR3 DNA: TGTGCCAGCAGTATGACACCCTATAATTCACCCCTCCACTTT. This codes for CASSMTPYNSPLHF. V is TRBV9 and J is TRBJ1-6; D gene ambiguous. CDR1 is SGDLS, CDR2 YYNGEE, per germline. The V and J ends lost 5 bases and 2 bases respectively, with 8 bases between them. The CDR3 covers 14 residues. Together with reference TRBV9 and TRBJ1-6, the CDR3 gives the full variable domain: DSGVTQTPKHLITATGQRVTLRCSPRSGDLSVYWYQQSLDQGLQFLIQYYNGEERAKGNILERFSAQQFPDLHSELNLSSLELGDSALYFCASSMTPYNSPLHFGNGTRLTVT.

The chain links TRBV10-3 to TRBJ2-3; TRBD1 aligns across 7 bases. CDR1 and CDR2 (germline): ENHRY, SYGVKD. CDR3 length: 15 amino acids. The junction had 6 bases not matched to a gene; V was cut back by 6 bases and J by 0 bases. CDR3 coding DNA: TGTGCCATCAGCTGGGACAGCTACAGCACAGATACGCAGTATTTT. It encodes CAISWDSYSTDTQYF.

This clone came up a few times. The chain couples TRBV4-1 to TRBJ1-5; no clear D gene. Germline values: CDR1 MGHRA, CDR2 YSYEKL. The CDR3 covers 17 residues. Trimming cost V 2 bases and J 1 base, with 15 bases left between them. CDR3 loop: CASSQRALEGSNQPQHF. CDR3 nucleotides: TGCGCCAGCAGCCAAAGAGCCCTTGAGGGAAGCAATCAGCCCCAGCATTTT.

This clone occurred once. The J gene is TRBJ2-1, the V gene TRBV4-2; 13 nucleotides match TRBD2. CDR1 is LGHNA and CDR2 is YNFKEQ in the germline V gene. The V gene end was trimmed by 3 bases and the J gene end by 3 bases; junction bases not matched to a gene: 8. This CDR3 has 18 amino acids. The DNA of the CDR3 is TGTGCCAGCAGCCACACTAGCGGGGGGGCCTATAACTACAATGAGCAGTTCTTC. Translated, it gives CASSHTSGGAYNYNEQFF.

This rearrangement joins TRBV6-5 to TRBJ1-1; 7 bases map to TRBD1. V was pared by 6 bases and J by 4 bases, with 8 bases of the junction left unmatched. The CDR3 runs to 14 residues. CDR1 is MNHEY, CDR2 SVGAGI, per germline. The CDR3 coding sequence is TGTGCCAGCAGCGATACAGGGGTGGGCACTGAAGCTTTCTTT. It yields the protein CASSDTGVGTEAFF.

CDR3 region: CASSFPLSFTGGKRMGQETQYF. The CDR3 DNA sequence: TGTGCCAGCAGTTTCCCTCTTTCCTTCACAGGGGGAAAGAGAATGGGTCAAGAGACCCAGTACTTC. The genes are TRBV27 and TRBJ2-5; 8 positions match TRBD1. Per germline, CDR1 MNHEY and CDR2 SMNVEV (reference sequence). Trimming cost V 3 bases and J 2 bases; bases outside gene matches: 26. The length of the CDR3 is 22 residues.

In its sample, this clone was seen once. The chain has TRBV5-4 and TRBJ2-1, with TRBD2 matching over 10 bases. The junction had 3 bases not matched to a gene; V was cut back by 2 bases and J by 4 bases. The CDR3 contains 15 residues. Germline V gene lookup returns CDR1 SGHNT and CDR2 YYREEE (reference sequence). Here the CDR3 reads CASSFSGGSYNEQFF. CDR3 DNA: TGTGCCAGCAGCTTTAGCGGGGGGTCTTACAATGAGCAGTTCTTC.

This chain joins TRBV5-6 and TRBJ1-5; D remains ambiguous. V lost 1 base and J lost 7, with 15 bases in between. There are 15 residues in the CDR3. CDR1 SGHDT and CDR2 YYEEEE come from the germline V gene. CDR3 sequence (DNA): TGTGCCAGCAGCTTGCGGAGGGAGCAGAGGCAGCCCCAGCATTTT. Residues: CASSLRREQRQPQHF.

In this sample, this clone turned up once. The V gene is TRBV7-9, the J gene TRBJ2-5; 9 bases map to TRBD2. Germline loops: CDR1 SEHNR, CDR2 FQNEAQ (reference sequence). J lost 4 bases, V lost 2 bases, and 8 bases had no gene match. The CDR3 has 16 residues. The CDR3 bases are TGTGCCAGCAGCTTATTTCCTAGCGGGGTAGGAGAGACCCAGTACTTC. It translates to CASSLFPSGVGETQYF.

This clone has just a few counts. The chain is built from TRBV6-6 and TRBJ1-1; 7 nucleotides align to TRBD1. V shed 2 bases and J 5 bases; nucleotides not matched to a gene: 2. This CDR3 has 13 residues. The germline V gene has CDR1 MNHNY and CDR2 SVGAGI (reference sequence). The CDR3 nucleotides read TGTGCCAGCAGTTACGGCAGGGGGACTGAAGCTTTCTTT. Translated, it gives CASSYGRGTEAFF.

CDR3 region: CASSPNDVDSYTEAFF. The DNA of the CDR3 is TGTGCCAGCAGCCCCAACGATGTCGACAGCTACACTGAAGCTTTCTTT. The V gene is TRBV7-8, the J gene TRBJ1-1, with D perhaps matching TRBD1 (5 bases). Germline CDR1 and CDR2: SGHVS and FQNEAQ. The V end lost 5 bases, the J end lost 3 bases, and 19 bases lay between the germline ends. This CDR3 contains 16 residues.

The chain joins TRBV6-1 to TRBJ2-7; 7 bases map to TRBD1. Per germline, CDR1 MNHNS and CDR2 SASEGT. The CDR3 consists of 14 residues. Trimming took 4 bases from V and 7 from J; bases not matched to a gene: 10. The CDR3 sequence: CASSAPGTDWEQYV. The CDR3, as DNA: TGTGCCAGCAGTGCCCCTGGGACAGACTGGGAGCAGTACGTC.

The chain carries TRBV6-1 and TRBJ1-1; D gene ambiguous. V lost 1 base, J lost 4 bases, and 13 bases lay in between. The germline CDR1 and CDR2 sequences are MNHNS and SASEGT. This CDR3 has 15 residues. Here the CDR3 DNA reads TGTGCCAGCAGTGAAGGGGCAGGCAGAGCCACTGAAGCTTTCTTT. This encodes CASSEGAGRATEAFF.

As DNA, the CDR3 is TGTGCCAGCAGTCTCCGACAGGGGCTGTCGGATCAGCCCCAGCATTTT. Translating gives CASSLRQGLSDQPQHF. This chain uses TRBV7-8 with TRBJ1-5, with 8 bases fitting TRBD1. The CDR3 length is 16 residues. The V segment lost 6 bases and the J segment 5 bases; nucleotides outside the gene matches: 12. Germline loops: CDR1 SGHVS, CDR2 FQNEAQ.

The rearrangement joins TRBV5-6 to TRBJ2-1; perhaps TRBD1 as D (6 bases). There are 15 residues in the CDR3. Trimming removed 3 bases at V and 1 base at J, with 11 bases between. Looked up from germline, CDR1 is SGHDT and CDR2 is YYEEEE. The CDR3 spells CASSSIQGSYNEQFF. In DNA form, the CDR3 reads TGTGCCAGCAGCTCAATACAGGGATCCTACAATGAGCAGTTCTTC.

In its sample, this clone was seen once. The genes are TRBV7-2 and TRBJ1-1; 7 nucleotides align to TRBD1. This CDR3 has 13 residues. V was pared by 5 bases and J by 4 bases, with 4 bases of the junction left unmatched. Germline CDR1 and CDR2: SGHTA and FQGNSA. The CDR3 sequence is CASSQGVLTEAFF. The CDR3 DNA reads as TGTGCCAGCAGCCAGGGGGTCCTCACTGAAGCTTTCTTT.

This clone was observed once. The rearrangement links TRBV27 to TRBJ1-2; TRBD1 is a possible D gene (5 bases). Trimming left V 8 bases short and J 5 bases short, with 12 bases between. CDR3 size: 12 residues. In germline, CDR1 is MNHEY, CDR2 SMNVEV (reference sequence). The CDR3 DNA sequence: TGTGCCAGCCTCGCCCCAGGGTATGGCTACACCTTC. Translating gives CASLAPGYGYTF.

This chain links TRBV28 with TRBJ1-1, with 8 positions matching TRBD1. Germline V CDR1 and CDR2: MDHEN, SYDVKM. The CDR3 is 13 amino acids. V was pared by 5 bases and J by 5 bases, with 4 bases of the junction left unmatched. The CDR3 is CASSDRGRTEAFF. The CDR3 nucleotides are TGTGCCAGCAGTGACAGGGGTAGGACTGAAGCTTTCTTT.

The chain has TRBV4-2 and TRBJ1-6; 8 bases fit TRBD1. CDR1 is LGHNA and CDR2 is YNFKEQ in the germline V gene. The CDR3 is 16 residues long. Trimming at V came to 2 bases and at J to 8 bases, leaving 8 bases not matched to a gene. CDR3 DNA sequence: TGTGCCAGCAGCCAAAAGGCAGGGGGCTTTGATTCACCCCTCCACTTT. As protein: CASSQKAGGFDSPLHF.

This clone was seen once. V usage is TRBV11-1 and J usage is TRBJ2-2; D not certain. Germline V CDR1 and CDR2: SGHAT, FQDESV (reference sequence). The CDR3 sequence is 12 residues long. Trimming removed 5 bases at V and 5 bases at J, with 6 bases between. The CDR3 loop is CASSVLTGELFF. The CDR3 coding sequence is TGTGCCAGCAGCGTCTTGACCGGGGAGCTGTTTTTT. The variable domain in full, with the rest retrieved from reference TRBV11-1 and TRBJ2-2, is EAEVAQSPRYKITEKSQAVAFWCDPISGHATLYWYRQILGQGPELLVQFQDESVVDDSQLPKDRFSAERLKGVDSTLKIQPAELGDSAMYLCASSVLTGELFFGEGSRLTVL.